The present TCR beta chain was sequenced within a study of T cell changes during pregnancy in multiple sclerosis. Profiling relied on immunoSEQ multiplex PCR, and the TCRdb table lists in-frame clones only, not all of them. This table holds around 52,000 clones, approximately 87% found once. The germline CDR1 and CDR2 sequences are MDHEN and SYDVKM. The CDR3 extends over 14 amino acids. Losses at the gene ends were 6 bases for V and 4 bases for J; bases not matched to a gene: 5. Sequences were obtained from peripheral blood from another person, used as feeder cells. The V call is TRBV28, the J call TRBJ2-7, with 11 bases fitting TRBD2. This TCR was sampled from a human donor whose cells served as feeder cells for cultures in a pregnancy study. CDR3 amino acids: CASRSPSGRYEQYF. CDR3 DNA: TGTGCCAGCAGAAGTCCTAGCGGGAGGTACGAGCAGTACTTC.